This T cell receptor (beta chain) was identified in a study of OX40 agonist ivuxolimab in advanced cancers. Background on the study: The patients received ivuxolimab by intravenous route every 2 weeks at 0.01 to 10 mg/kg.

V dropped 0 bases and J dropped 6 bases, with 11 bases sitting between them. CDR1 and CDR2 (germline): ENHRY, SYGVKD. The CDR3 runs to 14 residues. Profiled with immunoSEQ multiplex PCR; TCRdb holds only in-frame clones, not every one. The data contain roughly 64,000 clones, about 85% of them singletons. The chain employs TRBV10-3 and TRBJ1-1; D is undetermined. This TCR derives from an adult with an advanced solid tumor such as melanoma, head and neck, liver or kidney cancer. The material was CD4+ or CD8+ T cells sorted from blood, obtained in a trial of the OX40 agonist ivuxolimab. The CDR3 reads CAISESTVGAEAFF. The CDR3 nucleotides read TGTGCCATCAGTGAGTCGACGGTCGGGGCTGAAGCTTTCTTT.